This TCR beta chain was sequenced during a study of CD8+ T cells in alopecia areata. Findings and caveats of the study: With tofacitinib ongoing, many expanded lesional clones persisted in both scalp and blood.

A note on this clone: What it binds is unknown.

The CDR3 consists of 13 residues. V was pared by 9 bases and J by 6 bases, with 14 bases between. Germline CDR1 is LNHDA and CDR2 is SQIVND (reference sequence). Extracted RNA was reverse transcribed into cDNA, the sequencing template. The data were produced by immunoSEQ multiplex PCR, yet TCRdb's version contains in-frame clones alone and is incomplete. The data hold around 60,000 clones, with around 42% observed a single time. Treatment noted: oral pan-JAK inhibitor, 5-10 mg twice daily. Alopecia areata patients provided lesional scalp punch biopsies and peripheral blood, both collected for the study.

This clonotype was sampled from a human donor with alopecia areata. The rearrangement joins TRBV19 to TRBJ2-2, with D hard to call. The sequencing used CD8+ T cells sorted from blood, collected at roughly week 36, from a patient treated with tofacitinib. CDR3 amino acids: CASTETPPGELFF. The CDR3 nucleotides read TGTGCCAGCACCGAAACACCGCCCGGGGAGCTGTTTTTT. Full variable domain (rest looked up from reference TRBV19 and TRBJ2-2): DGGITQSPKYLFRKEGQNVTLSCEQNLNHDAMYWYRQDPGQGLRLIYYSQIVNDFQKGDIAEGYSVSREKKESFPLTVTSAQKNPTAFYLCASTETPPGELFFGEGSRLTVL.